This TCR beta chain came from a study of regulatory T cells in long-lasting Graves disease. Study information: Antithyroid drugs had been given to newly diagnosed Graves' patients for under 3 months. Findings and caveats of the study: Segments TRBV28, TRBJ1-2 and TRBJ2-5 showed preferential usage in persistent disease. Persistent patients shared more public clonotypes (roughly 2,800) than new patients (966). Lower TCR diversity was seen in persistent Graves' patients than in newly diagnosed ones.

Trimming pared 3 bases from V and 0 bases from J, leaving 11 bases between. CDR3 length equals 15 residues. The germline gives CDR1 MDHEN, CDR2 SYDVKM. Time point meaning: newly diagnosed GD, antithyroid drugs for less than 3 months. Construction of the TCR library relied on RNA isolated from PBMCs. The authors built TCR beta libraries using iRepertoire HTBI primers and Arm-PCR of CDR3 regions. In TCRdb, the multiplex PCR reads were re-called with MiXCR into one record per CDR3 protein. The sample holds about 610,000 distinct CDR3 sequences, around 16% seen once. This clonotype has at least ten counts. Its cognate antigen is unknown. These same records also appear under a second study, on T cells in Graves' hyperthyroidism and ophthalmopathy.

The clonotype was recovered from a man in his late teens or twenties with Graves disease. Sequenced here: peripheral blood mononuclear cells (PBMCs), sampled at new diagnosis, from a patient treated with antithyroid drugs. The chain uses TRBV28 and TRBJ1-1; a possible D gene is TRBD1 (6 bases). CDR3 residues: CASSLGGFMNTEAFF. CDR3 coding DNA: TGTGCCAGCAGTTTGGGGGGCTTCATGAACACTGAAGCTTTCTTT.